This T cell receptor beta chain was captured by sequencing in a study of graft-versus-host responses after intestinal transplantation. Study-level results: GvH clones surfaced in recipient marrow, some emerging earlier in ileum or blood.

Only in-frame clones appear in the TCRdb table, and some are missing; sequencing was by immunoSEQ multiplex PCR. In the table there are tens of thousands of clones, about 88% of which are singletons. This clone was seen once. Its antigen is unidentified. Germline V gene sequence: CDR1 SNHLY, CDR2 FYNNEI. The CDR3 has 16 amino acids. Trimming at V came to 2 bases and at J to 5 bases, leaving 6 bases not matched to a gene. The chain recombines TRBV2 with TRBJ2-5, with 12 bases identical to TRBD2. The receptor was isolated from a human patient who received an intestinal transplant, so some T cells may come from the graft donor. The specimen was PBMCs, collected around 68 days after intestinal transplantation. CDR3 in amino acids: CASSERLAGGYETQYF. The CDR3 DNA is TGTGCCAGCAGTGAACGTCTAGCGGGGGGGTACGAGACCCAGTACTTC.